The clone carrying this T cell receptor beta chain was detected only a few times. What it recognizes is unknown. There are 13 residues in the CDR3. The V and J ends lost 5 bases and 6 bases respectively, with 10 bases between them. Germline CDR1 and CDR2: SGHAT and FQDESV (reference sequence). The treatment denotes: oral pan-JAK inhibitor, 5-10 mg twice daily. It was from PBMCs that CD4+ and CD8+ T cells were sorted. The data are from a study of CD8+ T cells in alopecia areata. Whole-study findings and limits: With one nonresponder, baseline CD8+ expansion's link to response remains uncertain.

After isolation, RNA underwent reverse transcription to generate cDNA as the sequencing template. Generated by immunoSEQ multiplex PCR, the TCRdb table keeps only in-frame clones and is missing some. The table lists some 80,000 clones, approximately 64% of them singletons, with about a quarter in the top ten. Sequences were derived from CD8+ T cells sorted from blood, sampled at week 24, from a patient treated with tofacitinib. This chain connects TRBV11-1 to TRBJ1-4, with no clear D. The receptor comes from a human donor with alopecia areata. The DNA for the CDR3 is TGTGCCAGCAGCCGGACGGCACATGAAAAACTGTTTTTT. This codes for CASSRTAHEKLFF.